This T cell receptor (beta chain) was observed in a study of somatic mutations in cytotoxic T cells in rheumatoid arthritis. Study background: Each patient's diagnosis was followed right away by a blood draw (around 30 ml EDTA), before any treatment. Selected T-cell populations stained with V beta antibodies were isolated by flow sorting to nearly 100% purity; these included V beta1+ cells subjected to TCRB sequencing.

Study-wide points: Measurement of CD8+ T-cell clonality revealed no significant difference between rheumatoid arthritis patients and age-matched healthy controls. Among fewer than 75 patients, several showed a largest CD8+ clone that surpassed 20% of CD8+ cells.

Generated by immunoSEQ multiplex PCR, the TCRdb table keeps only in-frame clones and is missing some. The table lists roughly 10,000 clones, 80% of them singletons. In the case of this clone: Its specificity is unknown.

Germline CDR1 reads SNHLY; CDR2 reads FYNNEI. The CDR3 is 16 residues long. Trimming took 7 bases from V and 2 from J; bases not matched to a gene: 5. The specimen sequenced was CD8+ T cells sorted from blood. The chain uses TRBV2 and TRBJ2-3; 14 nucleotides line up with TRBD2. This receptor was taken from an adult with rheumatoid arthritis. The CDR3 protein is CASTKTSGGVTDTQYF. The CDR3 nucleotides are TGTGCCAGCACGAAGACTAGCGGGGGGGTCACAGATACGCAGTATTTT.